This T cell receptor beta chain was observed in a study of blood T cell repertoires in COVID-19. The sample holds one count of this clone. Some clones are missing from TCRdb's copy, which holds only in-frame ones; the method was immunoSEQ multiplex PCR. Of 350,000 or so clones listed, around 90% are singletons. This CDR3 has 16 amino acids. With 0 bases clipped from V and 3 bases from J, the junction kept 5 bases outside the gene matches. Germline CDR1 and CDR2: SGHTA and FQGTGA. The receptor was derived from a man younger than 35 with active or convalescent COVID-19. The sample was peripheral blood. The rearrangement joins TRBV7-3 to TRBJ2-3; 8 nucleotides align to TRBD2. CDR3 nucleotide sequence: TGTGCCAGCAGCTTAACTAGCGGGGCCCCTACAGATACGCAGTATTTT. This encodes CASSLTSGAPTDTQYF.